The clone carrying this TCR beta chain was seen repeatedly, ten times or more. Antigen unknown. This sample is part of a study of T cells in Graves' hyperthyroidism and ophthalmopathy. What was amplified from RNA transcripts were TCR beta CDR3 regions. HTBI primers drove first-round RT-PCR of the TCR CDR3. TCRdb re-derived calls from the multiplex PCR reads in MiXCR, one entry per CDR3 protein. The sample holds under 450,000 distinct CDR3 sequences; roughly 14% are singletons and the top ten take about 14%. Deletions cut 0 bases from V and 5 bases from J, with 7 bases between. The CDR3 is 14 amino acids. The germline CDR1 and CDR2 sequences are SGHTA and FQGNSA. An absence of ophthalmopathy progression within 18 months meant stable Graves' hyperthyroidism. Study-wide findings and caveats: Ophthalmopathy stood apart from stable hyperthyroidism in a 13 V-J model.

The V call is TRBV7-2, the J call TRBJ2-2; D is uncertain. The clonotype originates from a woman in her late teens or twenties with Graves' hyperthyroidism. The sequencing sample was made of blood. CDR3 coding DNA: TGTGCCAGCAGCTTAGCCCGGACGACCGGGGAGCTGTTTTTT. Translation: CASSLARTTGELFF.